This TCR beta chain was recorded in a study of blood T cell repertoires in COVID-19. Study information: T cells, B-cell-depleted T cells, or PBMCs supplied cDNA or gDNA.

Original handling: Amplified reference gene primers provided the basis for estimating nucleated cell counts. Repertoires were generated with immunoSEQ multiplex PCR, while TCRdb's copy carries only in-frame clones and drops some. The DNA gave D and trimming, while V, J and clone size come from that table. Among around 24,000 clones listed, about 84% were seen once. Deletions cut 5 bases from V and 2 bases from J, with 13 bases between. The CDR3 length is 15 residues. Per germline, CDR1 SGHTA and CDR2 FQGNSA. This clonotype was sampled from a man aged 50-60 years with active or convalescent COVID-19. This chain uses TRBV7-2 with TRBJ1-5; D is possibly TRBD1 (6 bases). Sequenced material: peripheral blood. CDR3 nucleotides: TGTGCCAGCAGCGACACAGGGTTCGGCAATCAGCCCCAGCATTTT. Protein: CASSDTGFGNQPQHF.